Listed here are 29 T cell receptor beta chains from one sample, sequenced in a study of cytomegalovirus exposure and HLA in healthy donors (dated by TCRdb to 2016 to 2017). Receptors were amplified or captured by the immunoSEQ multiplex PCR assay. For the multiplex PCR, a mixture combining 60 forward primers for TCR Vbeta segments and 13 reverse primers for TCR Jbeta segments was used. TCRdb holds this immuneACCESS table with in-frame rearrangements only. Some clones are missing; in checked studies, unresolved V genes explain under half, and the rest has no known cause. In this sample the table shows roughly 96,000 clones, about 70% of which occur a single time. Roughly 3% of the sample goes to the ten largest clones. The specimen was PBMCs. These receptors all stem from a female donor in good health and CMV-seropositive.

This rearrangement joins TRBV23-1 to TRBJ2-1; TRBD1 agrees at 12 bases. TRBV23-1 is classed as an ORF, of uncertain function. V dropped 0 bases and J dropped 3; count of bases not matched to a gene: 3. This CDR3 is built from 17 residues. The CDR3: CASSQSRDRGLYNEQFF. The CDR3 DNA sequence: TGCGCCAGCAGTCAATCTCGGGACAGGGGGCTCTACAATGAGCAGTTCTTC.

This clone has just one count. This chain connects TRBV7-9 to TRBJ2-3; 15 bases match TRBD2. Germline V gene data show CDR1 as SEHNR and CDR2 as FQNEAQ (reference sequence). J gave up 5 bases and V 6 bases, and 12 bases lay outside the gene matches. The CDR3 covers 18 residues. CDR3 amino acids: CASRRTSGRAEGVDTQYF. CDR3 nucleotide sequence: TGTGCCAGCAGACGGACTAGCGGGAGGGCCGAGGGTGTAGATACGCAGTATTTT.

This chain links TRBV7-2 with TRBJ2-1; TRBD2 matches 7 bases. Germline trimming cut 4 bases from V and 14 bases from J; bases unmatched to any gene: 11. Germline values: CDR1 SGHTA, CDR2 FQGNSA. CDR3 size: 13 residues. CDR3 sequence reads: CASSSNVGGPEFF. The CDR3 nucleotides are TGTGCCAGCAGCTCTAACGTGGGAGGGCCAGAGTTCTTC.

The rearrangement joins TRBV5-1 to TRBJ2-7; 11 bases agree with TRBD2. The length of the CDR3 is 16 residues. CDR1 and CDR2 (germline): SGHRS, YFSETQ. The V segment lost 3 bases and the J segment 0 bases; nucleotides outside the gene matches: 5. The CDR3 DNA reads TGCGCCAGCAGCTCCATAGCGGGAGGGAGCTCCTACGAGCAGTACTTC. This sequence encodes CASSSIAGGSSYEQYF.

This clone was detected a few times. The chain is built from TRBV5-1 and TRBJ1-1; TRBD1 matches at 9 bases. With V trimmed by 4 bases and J by 5 bases, 6 bases remained unmatched. Per germline, CDR1 SGHRS and CDR2 YFSETQ. CDR3 length equals 14 residues. The CDR3 sequence: CASSVRDRATEAFF. The CDR3 DNA is TGCGCCAGCAGCGTCCGGGACAGGGCGACTGAAGCTTTCTTT. The variable domain in full, completed from reference TRBV5-1 and TRBJ1-1, reads KAGVTQTPRYLIKTRGQQVTLSCSPISGHRSVSWYQQTPGQGLQFLFEYFSETQRNKGNFPGRFSGRQFSNSRSEMNVSTLELGDSALYLCASSVRDRATEAFFGQGTRLTVV.

The V gene is TRBV10-3, the J gene TRBJ1-4; TRBD1 matches 7 bases. V trimming: 3 bases; J trimming: 8 bases; junction bases outside the gene matches: 6. Germline values: CDR1 ENHRY, CDR2 SYGVKD. The CDR3 is made up of 14 amino acids. The CDR3, as DNA: TGTGCCATCAGTGACGACAGGGTTTGGGAAAAACTGTTTTTT. Translation: CAISDDRVWEKLFF.

The chain is built from TRBV7-9 and TRBJ2-5; 11 bases match TRBD2. J gave up 4 bases and V 5 bases, and 3 bases lay outside the gene matches. Looked up from germline, CDR1 is SEHNR and CDR2 is FQNEAQ (reference sequence). The CDR3 contains 14 residues. CDR3 nucleotides: TGTGCCAGCAGCCAACTAGCGGGAGTAGAGACCCAGTACTTC. As protein: CASSQLAGVETQYF.

This clone was recorded a few times. The CDR3 coding sequence is TGTGCCAGCAGCAGGGAGCCTCCCTACGAGCAGTACTTC. This sequence encodes CASSREPPYEQYF. The J gene is TRBJ2-7, the V gene TRBV7-9, with D perhaps TRBD2 (5 bases). The length of the CDR3 is 13 residues. Germline CDR1 and CDR2: SEHNR and FQNEAQ (reference sequence). Between the trimmed V and J ends, which lost 5 bases and 2 bases, there was a span of 10 bases.

The chain links TRBV7-3 to TRBJ2-2; no clear D. Per germline, CDR1 SGHTA and CDR2 FQGTGA. The CDR3 contains 14 residues. Trimming cost V 0 bases and J 4 bases, with 6 bases left between them. This CDR3 reads CASSLTSGTGELFF. As DNA, the CDR3 is TGTGCCAGCAGCTTAACGTCGGGCACCGGGGAGCTGTTTTTT.

The rearrangement uses TRBV25-1 and TRBJ2-3; D perhaps matches TRBD2 (6 bases). Germline CDR1 reads MGHDK; CDR2 reads SYGVNS. The V end was cut by 7 bases, the J end by 3 bases, with 17 bases between. The CDR3 covers 15 residues. The CDR3, as DNA: TGTGCCAGCACCCAGACGGGGGTTTCAACAGATACGCAGTATTTT. Translating gives CASTQTGVSTDTQYF. Combining the CDR3 with reference TRBV25-1 and TRBJ2-3 gives the whole variable domain EADIYQTPRYLVIGTGKKITLECSQTMGHDKMYWYQQDPGMELHLIHYSYGVNSTEKGDLSSESTVSRIRTEHFPLTLESARPSHTSQYLCASTQTGVSTDTQYFGPGTRLTVL.

This chain links TRBV11-2 with TRBJ2-4; TRBD2 might be the D (6 bases). CDR3 length equals 15 residues. CDR1 is SGHAT, CDR2 FQNNGV, per germline. Trimming took 1 base from V and 6 from J, leaving 13 bases between them. The CDR3 nucleotides read TGTGCCAGCAGCTTAGTTGCCAGGAGGGGAAACATTCAGTACTTC. Protein product: CASSLVARRGNIQYF.

V gene TRBV11-3 combines with J gene TRBJ2-1, with 9 positions matching TRBD1. Germline CDR1 is SGHNT and CDR2 is YENEEA. This CDR3 has 17 amino acids. J lost 0 bases, V lost 5 bases, and 8 bases had no gene match. The CDR3 sequence: CASSGTGGRSSYNEQFF. The CDR3 nucleotides are TGTGCCAGCAGCGGAACAGGGGGCCGGAGCTCCTACAATGAGCAGTTCTTC.

This chain uses TRBV7-2 with TRBJ2-7; 7 nucleotides align to TRBD1. This CDR3 spans 14 amino acids. With V trimmed by 5 bases and J by 2 bases, 6 bases remained unmatched. Germline V gene lookup returns CDR1 SGHTA and CDR2 FQGNSA. The CDR3 DNA reads TGTGCCAGCAGCCAGGGACAGCTTACCTACGAGCAGTACTTC. As protein: CASSQGQLTYEQYF. Full variable domain (missing parts from reference TRBV7-2 and TRBJ2-7): GAGVSQSPSNKVTEKGKDVELRCDPISGHTALYWYRQSLGQGLEFLIYFQGNSAPDKSGLPSDRFSAERTGGSVSTLTIQRTQQEDSAVYLCASSQGQLTYEQYFGPGTRLTVT.

This clone was observed a handful of times. V is TRBV5-1 and J is TRBJ1-1; 11 bases fit TRBD1. CDR3 size: 15 residues. Trimming cost V 4 bases and J 8 bases; bases outside gene matches: 10. Germline-derived CDR1 and CDR2 are SGHRS and YFSETQ. The CDR3 DNA is TGCGCCAGCAGCCCCGGACAGGGGGCCCGATCAGAAGCTTTCTTT. Translated: CASSPGQGARSEAFF.

In this sample, this clone turned up a few times. CDR3 sequence (DNA): TGCGCCAGCAGCCGCGGACAAAGCTACAATGAGCAGTTCTTC. This encodes CASSRGQSYNEQFF. This chain links TRBV4-1 with TRBJ2-1, with D perhaps TRBD1 (5 bases). Trimming removed 4 bases from V and 3 bases from J, with 10 bases in between. The CDR3 is 14 residues long. Germline CDR1 MGHRA, CDR2 YSYEKL.

V usage is TRBV4-2 and J usage is TRBJ1-1; 7 positions match TRBD1. CDR1 LGHNA and CDR2 YNFKEQ come from the germline V gene. Trimming cost V 4 bases and J 4 bases; bases outside gene matches: 15. The CDR3 has 17 residues. The CDR3, as DNA: TGTGCCAGCAGCCCTCACCCTTTCCAGGGGGGCGGCACTGAAGCTTTCTTT. This gives the protein CASSPHPFQGGGTEAFF.

This clone has a single count. This sequence joins TRBV4-3 and TRBJ2-3; D uncertain. The V end lost 3 bases, the J end lost 1 base, and 11 bases lay between the germline ends. The CDR3 runs 15 residues. Looked up from germline, CDR1 is LGHNA and CDR2 is YSLEER. Here the CDR3 reads CASSHRFRGTDTQYF. CDR3 in DNA: TGCGCCAGCAGCCATCGTTTCCGGGGCACAGATACGCAGTATTTT.

Written as DNA, the CDR3 is TGTGCCAGCAGCCCCAGGGACAGGGGGAATGAAAAACTGTTTTTT. Protein product: CASSPRDRGNEKLFF. The V call is TRBV6-5, the J call TRBJ1-4, with 11 bases that match TRBD1. Trimming removed 6 bases from V and 5 bases from J; junction bases left unmatched: 5. From germline, CDR1 is MNHEY and CDR2 SVGAGI. The CDR3 runs 15 residues.

V is TRBV6-5 and J is TRBJ2-7; the match to TRBD1 covers 8 bases. The CDR3 covers 16 residues. Germline V gene sequence: CDR1 MNHEY, CDR2 SVGAGI. The V and J ends lost 0 bases and 2 bases, in that order; junction bases with no gene match: 6. The CDR3 DNA sequence: TGTGCCAGCAGTTACTCGATGTCCAGGGGGCCCTACGAGCAGTACTTC. Its translation is CASSYSMSRGPYEQYF.

The chain carries TRBV4-1 and TRBJ2-7; D is perhaps TRBD2 (6 bases). CDR3 length: 14 residues. V dropped 4 bases and J dropped 4 bases, with 14 bases sitting between them. Germline V lookup: CDR1 MGHRA, CDR2 YSYEKL. The CDR3 DNA is TGCGCCAGCAGCCCGCGGGGTACTGGGTACGAGCAGTACTTC. This gives the protein CASSPRGTGYEQYF.

V and J are TRBV7-2 and TRBJ1-4; TRBD1 is a possible D gene (6 bases). This CDR3 comprises 16 residues. Per germline, CDR1 SGHTA and CDR2 FQGNSA. The germline V and J ends were trimmed by 2 bases and 10 bases, with 20 bases remaining between them. The CDR3 DNA is TGTGCCAGCAGCTTAAATTGGGACACTCAAGAAGGAAAACTGTTTTTT. It encodes CASSLNWDTQEGKLFF.

V and J are TRBV11-2 and TRBJ1-4; 9 bases match TRBD1. CDR1 is SGHAT and CDR2 is FQNNGV in the germline V gene. The CDR3 runs 15 residues. Trimming cost V 3 bases and J 2 bases; bases outside gene matches: 1. The CDR3 protein is CASSLGQGTNEKLFF. CDR3 DNA: TGTGCCAGCAGCTTGGGACAGGGCACTAATGAAAAACTGTTTTTT.

This clone was found once. This sequence joins TRBV6-5 and TRBJ2-2, with D perhaps matching TRBD2 (5 bases). The ends were cut back, 6 bases at V and 8 bases at J, with 19 bases in the middle. Looked up from germline, CDR1 is MNHEY and CDR2 is SVGAGI. CDR3 length: 15 amino acids. In DNA, the CDR3 is TGTGCCAGCAGCTCCTCCGAGGGCGGTTCGGGGGAGCTGTTTTTT. Translated: CASSSSEGGSGELFF.

This chain links TRBV28 with TRBJ1-2; 8 bases agree with TRBD1. The CDR3 contains 12 residues. Germline CDR1 MDHEN, CDR2 SYDVKM. J was trimmed by 5 bases and V by 7 bases; bases with no gene match: 3. CDR3 sequence: CASTRTGYGYTF. The CDR3 DNA reads as TGTGCCAGCACCCGGACAGGGTATGGCTACACCTTC.

The chain couples TRBV9 to TRBJ2-3; tentatively, D is TRBD1 (5 bases). CDR1 and CDR2 (germline): SGDLS, YYNGEE. V was shortened by 6 bases and J by 2 bases, with 16 bases between the two germline ends. There are 15 residues in the CDR3. The CDR3 coding sequence is TGTGCCAGCACCAAGACAGAGCGACACACAGATACGCAGTATTTT. This sequence encodes CASTKTERHTDTQYF.

The V call is TRBV7-2, the J call TRBJ1-2; D gene uncertain. V lost 5 bases and J 0 bases, leaving 10 bases between the germline ends. The germline CDR1 and CDR2 sequences are SGHTA and FQGNSA. The CDR3 extends over 14 amino acids. The CDR3 sequence is CASSPVASNYGYTF. The CDR3 DNA reads TGTGCCAGCAGCCCAGTGGCCTCTAACTATGGCTACACCTTC. The entire variable domain, with the rest obtained from reference TRBV7-2 and TRBJ1-2, is as follows: GAGVSQSPSNKVTEKGKDVELRCDPISGHTALYWYRQSLGQGLEFLIYFQGNSAPDKSGLPSDRFSAERTGGSVSTLTIQRTQQEDSAVYLCASSPVASNYGYTFGSGTRLTVV.

V gene TRBV15 combines with J gene TRBJ2-2, with D possibly being TRBD2 (5 bases). The germline CDR1 and CDR2 sequences are LNHNV and YYDKDF (reference sequence). The CDR3 length is 15 residues. V was clipped by 0 bases and J by 7 bases, with 12 bases between them. In DNA, the CDR3 is TGTGCCACCAGCAGAGAACGGCGGGTATTCGGGGAGCTGTTTTTT. Translated, it gives CATSRERRVFGELFF.

The J gene is TRBJ2-5, the V gene TRBV7-3; weak D call: TRBD2 (5 bases). The CDR3 consists of 13 residues. Germline CDR1 and CDR2: SGHTA and FQGTGA. Trimming shortened V by 2 bases and J by 4 bases, and 8 bases separated the two germline ends. The CDR3 coding sequence is TGTGCCAGCAGCTTATCCCGGGGAGAGACCCAGTACTTC. This gives the protein CASSLSRGETQYF.

This chain joins TRBV10-2 and TRBJ1-1; D may be TRBD1 (5 bases). The V gene lost 5 bases and the J gene lost 3 bases, with 10 bases spanning the gap. Germline V gene lookup returns CDR1 WSHSY and CDR2 SAAADI. The CDR3 spans 13 residues. The CDR3 DNA reads TGCGCCAGCAGTCCCCGCAGGGACACTGAAGCTTTCTTT. It specifies CASSPRRDTEAFF.